This T cell receptor beta chain was recorded in a study of T cells after yellow fever vaccination. The wider study: Any fraction with a low cell number was prepared using SMART-Seq v4 Ultra Low Input. General observations from the study: In post-booster samples, most primary-vaccination clones reappeared (about 95% CD4, 75% to 90% CD8).

The CDR3 loop spans 12 amino acids. Germline CDR1 SEHNR, CDR2 FQNEAQ (reference sequence). V gave up 1 base and J gave up 15 bases, with 13 bases separating them. This clonotype came up a few times. Its antigen is unknown. From the 5' RACE reads, TCRdb called clonotypes with MiXCR, one entry per CDR3 protein. The sample comprises 610,000 or so distinct CDR3 sequences, 9% to 15% of which are singletons, and just under 15% rests with the top ten. The source of this sequence is a man aged 30 to 45 who received the YFV17D yellow fever vaccine. Specimen: PBMCs, collected on the day of the yellow fever booster vaccination. V is TRBV7-9 and J is TRBJ2-1, with D possibly matching TRBD1 (5 bases). The CDR3 DNA is TGTGCCAGCAGCTTAGACCGAAGGCAGGGGTTCTTC. Protein: CASSLDRRQGFF.